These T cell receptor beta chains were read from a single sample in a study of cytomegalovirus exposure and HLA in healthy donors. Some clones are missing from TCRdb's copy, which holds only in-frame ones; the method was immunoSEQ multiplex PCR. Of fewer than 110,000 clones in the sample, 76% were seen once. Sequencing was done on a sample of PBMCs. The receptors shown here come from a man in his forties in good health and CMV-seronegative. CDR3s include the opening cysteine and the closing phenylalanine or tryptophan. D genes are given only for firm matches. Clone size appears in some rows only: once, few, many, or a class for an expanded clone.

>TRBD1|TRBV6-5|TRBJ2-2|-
TGTGCCTCACGTAGGGGACAGGGGGCGGACGGGGAGCTGTTTTTT
CASRRGQGADGELFF
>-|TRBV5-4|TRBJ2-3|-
TGTGCCAGCAGCTCCCGACAGGACCACACAGATACGCAGTATTTT
CASSSRQDHTDTQYF
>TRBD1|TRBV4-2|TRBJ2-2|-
TGTGCCAGCAGCCAGCACAGGGGGCCGGGCACCGGGGAGCTGTTTTTT
CASSQHRGPGTGELFF
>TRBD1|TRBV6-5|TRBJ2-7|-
TGTGCCAGCAGTAACCAGGGGGCTAGGGAGCAGTACTTC
CASSNQGAREQYF
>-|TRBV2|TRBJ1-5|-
TGTGCCAGCAGCCGGGACACAAATCAGCCCCAGCATTTT
CASSRDTNQPQHF
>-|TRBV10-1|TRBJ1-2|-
TGCGCCAGCAGTGACGGTACAGTTGGCTACACCTTC
CASSDGTVGYTF
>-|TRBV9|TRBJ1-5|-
TGTGCCAGCAGCGTAGGTCAGGGGATCAGTCAGCCCCAGCATTTT
CASSVGQGISQPQHF
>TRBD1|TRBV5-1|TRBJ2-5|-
TGCGCCAGCAGCCTACAGGGGGCGAGAGAGACCCAGTACTTC
CASSLQGARETQYF
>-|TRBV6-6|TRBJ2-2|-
TGTGCCAGCAGTGGTCCTAGTGCTCGAAGGACCGGGGAGCTGTTTTTT
CASSGPSARRTGELFF
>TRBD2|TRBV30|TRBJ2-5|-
TGTGCCTGGAACTCGGGGGGGGAGACCCAGTACTTC
CAWNSGGETQYF
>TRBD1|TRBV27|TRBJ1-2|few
TGTGCCAGCAGTTTCGGGCCTCGACAGGGGGCTATGAGTGGCTACACCTTC
CASSFGPRQGAMSGYTF
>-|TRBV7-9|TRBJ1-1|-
TGTTCCAGCAGCGTGATGGGGGCCACTGAAGCTTTCTTT
CSSSVMGATEAFF
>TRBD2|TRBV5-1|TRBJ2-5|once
TGCGCCAGCAGCTGGTCCGTTGGGGGGGGACTTCAAGAGACCCAGTACTTC
CASSWSVGGGLQETQYF
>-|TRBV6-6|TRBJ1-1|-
TGTGCCAGCAGTTACTTGAGAATCCAGAACACTGAAGCTTTCTTT
CASSYLRIQNTEAFF
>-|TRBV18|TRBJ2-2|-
TGTGCCAGCTCCCCGGATAACCAGGGCACGAACACCGGGGAGCTGTTTTTT
CASSPDNQGTNTGELFF
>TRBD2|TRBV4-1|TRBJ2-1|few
TGCGCCAGCAGCCTAAATAGCGGGGGGGCAGATGAGCAGTTCTTC
CASSLNSGGADEQFF
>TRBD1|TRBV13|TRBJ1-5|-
TGTGCCAGCAGCGGGACCCCGACAGGGAGCAAGCATTTT
CASSGTPTGSKHF
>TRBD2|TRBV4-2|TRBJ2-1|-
TGTGCCAGGCGACTAGCGGGGGACAATGAGCAGTTCTTC
CARRLAGDNEQFF
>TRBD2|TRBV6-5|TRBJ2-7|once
TGTGCCAGCCGGGACTACCCGGCCTACGAGCAGTACTTC
CASRDYPAYEQYF
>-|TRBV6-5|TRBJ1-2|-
TGTGCCAGCAGTCCGACCCAGGGAAGGGCTGGCTACACCTTC
CASSPTQGRAGYTF
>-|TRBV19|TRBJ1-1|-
TGTGCCAGTATTACGGCGGCGAACACTGAAGCTTTCTTT
CASITAANTEAFF
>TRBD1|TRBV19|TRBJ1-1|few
TGTGCCAGTAGTATCATCGGGACAGGCGACAACACTGAAGCTTTCTTT
CASSIIGTGDNTEAFF
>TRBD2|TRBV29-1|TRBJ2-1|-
TGCAGCGTTGAAAGGCTCGGGGGGGCTGAAGACAATGAGCAGTTCTTC
CSVERLGGAEDNEQFF
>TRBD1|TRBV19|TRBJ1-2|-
TGTGCCAGTGTTACAGGGGGTCGGGGCTACACCTTC
CASVTGGRGYTF
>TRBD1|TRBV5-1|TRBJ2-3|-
TGCGCCACAAAGACAGGGGGGGGCACAGATACGCAGTATTTT
CATKTGGGTDTQYF
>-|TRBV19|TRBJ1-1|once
TGTGCCAGTAGTATTTCCAGGGGCAGCCGGAACACTGAAGCTTTCTTT
CASSISRGSRNTEAFF